These 22 T cell receptor beta chains were all obtained from the same sample, sequenced in a study of blood T cell repertoires in COVID-19. Sequencing used immunoSEQ multiplex PCR; TCRdb keeps in-frame clones, though not all of them. The table includes about 240,000 clones, around 81% detected once. The sample was peripheral blood. The origin of the receptors is a woman older than 75 with COVID-19, enrolled during active disease.

The V and J genes are TRBV6-5 and TRBJ2-3; D is perhaps TRBD2 (6 bases). Trimming took 9 bases from V and 1 from J, leaving 14 bases between them. There are 14 residues in the CDR3. In germline, CDR1 is MNHEY, CDR2 SVGAGI. The CDR3 nucleotides are TGTGCCAGTCTGACTAGAGGAGGCACAGATACGCAGTATTTT. It translates to CASLTRGGTDTQYF.

In this sample, this clone turned up a few times. The chain carries TRBV6-5 and TRBJ2-7; D possibly corresponds to TRBD2 (5 bases). Germline V gene data show CDR1 as MNHEY and CDR2 as SVGAGI. V was shortened by 5 bases and J by 4 bases, with 18 bases between the two germline ends. This CDR3 comprises 15 residues. CDR3 coding DNA: TGTGCCAGCAGTACGGAGTTTCGGGGTGCGTACGAGCAGTACTTC. Protein product: CASSTEFRGAYEQYF.

The chain joins TRBV29-1 to TRBJ1-1; D is ambiguous. This CDR3 spans 13 amino acids. Germline lookup yields CDR1 SQVTM and CDR2 ANQGSEA. Trimming took off 1 base at V and 0 bases at J, with 6 bases between the two ends. In nucleotides, the CDR3 is TGCAGCGTTGAAGGACACATGAACACTGAAGCTTTCTTT. Translated: CSVEGHMNTEAFF.

The J gene is TRBJ2-5, the V gene TRBV19, with D tentatively TRBD2 (5 bases). CDR1 is LNHDA, CDR2 SQIVND, per germline (reference sequence). Trimming removed 10 bases at V and 5 bases at J, with 8 bases between. CDR3 size: 10 residues. The CDR3 DNA reads as TGTGCCACCTCGGGGGAGACCCAGTACTTC. Translation gives CATSGETQYF.

The CDR3: CASSRLAGGGNEQFF. The CDR3 DNA sequence: TGCGCCAGCAGCCGACTAGCGGGAGGGGGGAATGAGCAGTTCTTC. The J gene is TRBJ2-1, the V gene TRBV5-1; TRBD2 matches 14 bases. V was clipped by 4 bases and J by 7 bases; unmatched bases: 4. CDR3 size: 15 residues. CDR1 and CDR2 (germline): SGHRS, YFSETQ.

The rearrangement joins TRBV30 to TRBJ2-5; D not certain. The V and J ends lost 5 bases and 7 bases respectively, with 17 bases between them. The germline CDR1 and CDR2 sequences are GTSNPN and SVGIG (reference sequence). The CDR3 spans 13 residues. Written as DNA, the CDR3 is TGTGCCTGGTCTCCGAGAGGCATTGGGACCCAGTACTTC. Amino acid sequence: CAWSPRGIGTQYF.

The count of this clone is one. The rearrangement uses TRBV19 and TRBJ2-1; D might be TRBD1 (6 bases). Germline V lookup: CDR1 LNHDA, CDR2 SQIVND (reference sequence). The CDR3 loop spans 13 amino acids. Trimming left V 5 bases short and J 7 bases short, with 12 bases between. CDR3 nucleotide sequence: TGTGCCAGTAGTTCCCGGGACAATAATGAGCAGTTCTTC. Its translation is CASSSRDNNEQFF.

This clone was detected once. J is TRBJ2-2 and V is TRBV19, with 7 positions matching TRBD1. The V gene end was trimmed by 6 bases and the J gene end by 6 bases; junction bases not matched to a gene: 4. Germline CDR1 and CDR2: LNHDA and SQIVND (reference sequence). The CDR3 is 13 residues long. The CDR3 protein is CASRKTGAGELFF. The CDR3 coding sequence is TGTGCCAGTAGAAAAACAGGGGCCGGGGAGCTGTTTTTT.

The chain carries TRBV5-1 and TRBJ1-4; 8 nucleotides match TRBD1. The length of the CDR3 is 16 residues. J was trimmed by 5 bases and V by 3 bases; bases with no gene match: 9. Germline CDR1 is SGHRS and CDR2 is YFSETQ. The CDR3 DNA is TGCGCCAGCAGCTCCTCAGGACAGGGACAAAATGAAAAACTGTTTTTT. This translates into CASSSSGQGQNEKLFF.

The chain couples TRBV5-4 to TRBJ1-4, with D perhaps matching TRBD1 (5 bases). The germline V gene encodes CDR1 SGHNT and CDR2 YYREEE (reference sequence). Trimming removed 4 bases from V and 8 bases from J, with 18 bases in between. There are 15 residues in the CDR3. CDR3 sequence: CASSTKTVPVEKLFF. In DNA form, the CDR3 reads TGTGCCAGCAGCACAAAGACAGTCCCAGTGGAAAAACTGTTTTTT.

The CDR3 is CASSLTEAFF. CDR3 coding DNA: TGTGCCAGCAGCCTTACTGAAGCTTTCTTT. The V and J genes are TRBV2 and TRBJ1-1; D is uncertain. Germline loops: CDR1 SNHLY, CDR2 FYNNEI. CDR3 size: 10 residues. Deletions cut 6 bases from V and 5 bases from J, with 4 bases between.

DNA for the CDR3: TGTGCCAGCAGCAAAGACAGGGGGAACACTGAAGCTTTCTTT. Translation: CASSKDRGNTEAFF. The V gene is TRBV6-5, the J gene TRBJ1-1; 8 bases match TRBD1. Germline values: CDR1 MNHEY, CDR2 SVGAGI. This CDR3 has 14 amino acids. Trimming cost V 6 bases and J 1 base; bases outside gene matches: 4.

The J gene is TRBJ1-1, the V gene TRBV12-3 or TRBV12-4; the match to TRBD1 covers 8 bases. The trim removed 1 base at V and 11 bases at J, leaving 6 bases unmatched. The CDR3 spans 13 residues. As DNA, the CDR3 is TGTGCCAGCAGTTTAGGGACAGGGTCTCGCGCTTTCTTT. Translation gives CASSLGTGSRAFF.

The chain couples TRBV12-5 to TRBJ1-4, with a weak D call TRBD1 (5 bases). Germline loops: CDR1 LGHNT, CDR2 FRNRAP. There are 20 residues in the CDR3. The germline V and J ends were trimmed by 7 bases and 4 bases, with 31 bases remaining between them. CDR3 residues: CASALQFAGQLASGNEKLFF. Here the CDR3 DNA reads TGTGCTAGTGCCCTTCAATTCGCAGGGCAGTTAGCAAGTGGTAATGAAAAACTGTTTTTT.

V and J are TRBV4-1 and TRBJ2-7; the match to TRBD2 covers 7 bases. The CDR3 runs to 15 residues. Germline V gives CDR1 MGHRA, CDR2 YSYEKL. V shed 4 bases and J 11 bases; nucleotides not matched to a gene: 17. This chain's CDR3 is CASSPLTSEVGRKYF. The CDR3 DNA reads as TGCGCCAGCAGCCCGCTAACTAGCGAAGTAGGGCGTAAGTACTTC.

The V call is TRBV6-1, the J call TRBJ1-2; D is possibly TRBD1 (6 bases). The CDR3 totals 15 residues. CDR1 is MNHNS and CDR2 is SASEGT in the germline V gene. The V and J ends lost 2 bases and 8 bases respectively, with 18 bases between them. CDR3 in amino acids: CASSENPSGESGYTF. CDR3 DNA sequence: TGTGCCAGCAGTGAAAATCCCTCAGGGGAATCCGGCTACACCTTC.

V usage is TRBV3-1 (or the pseudogene TRBV3-2) and J usage is TRBJ2-5, with D perhaps matching TRBD2 (5 bases). There are 14 residues in the CDR3. Germline V gene lookup returns CDR1 LGHDT and CDR2 YNNKEL (reference sequence). The V end lost 5 bases, the J end lost 1 base, and 11 bases lay between the germline ends. The CDR3 loop reads CASSKRRGQETQYF. The CDR3, as DNA: TGTGCCAGCAGCAAACGCCGGGGCCAAGAGACCCAGTACTTC.

The CDR3: CASKGELAGAPRQETQYF. The DNA of the CDR3 is TGTGCCAGCAAGGGGGAACTAGCGGGAGCCCCGAGGCAGGAGACCCAGTACTTC. The chain carries TRBV28 and TRBJ2-5; 11 bases match TRBD2. CDR1 and CDR2 from the germline V gene are MDHEN and SYDVKM. The CDR3 has 18 amino acids. After removal of 7 bases from V and 5 bases from J, the junction contained 18 bases not matched to a gene.

The chain recombines TRBV28 with TRBJ2-7; 8 bases are a match to TRBD1. The CDR3 runs to 16 residues. Per germline, CDR1 MDHEN and CDR2 SYDVKM. With 8 bases clipped from V and 2 bases from J, the junction kept 14 bases outside the gene matches. The CDR3 nucleotides read TGTGCCAGCGGAGGCTATCGACAGGGGACCACCTACGAGCAGTACTTC. As protein: CASGGYRQGTTYEQYF.

V and J are TRBV7-3 and TRBJ1-1, with TRBD1 matching over 7 bases. Trimming took 5 bases from V and 1 from J; bases not matched to a gene: 4. This CDR3 region has 14 residues. Germline CDR1 and CDR2: SGHTA and FQGTGA. The CDR3 sequence is CASSQDRSNTEAFF. In DNA, the CDR3 is TGTGCCAGCAGCCAGGACAGGTCGAACACTGAAGCTTTCTTT.

The gene calls are TRBV6-2 or TRBV6-3 and TRBJ1-4; a possible D gene is TRBD1 (6 bases). Germline V gives CDR1 MNHEY, CDR2 SVGEGT. V lost 5 bases and J lost 6, with 13 bases in between. The CDR3 length is 14 residues. This chain's CDR3 is CASSRGGSDEKLFF. In nucleotides, the CDR3 is TGTGCCAGCAGTCGAGGGGGAAGCGATGAAAAACTGTTTTTT.

This chain uses TRBV6-5 with TRBJ1-1; D may be TRBD1 (5 bases). Looked up from germline, CDR1 is MNHEY and CDR2 is SVGAGI. CDR3 length: 11 residues. The germline V and J ends were trimmed by 10 bases and 10 bases, with 16 bases remaining between them. CDR3 sequence reads: CATVRGATAFF. The CDR3, as DNA: TGTGCCACGGTTAGGGGCGCGACAGCTTTCTTT.